Sequencing of this TCR beta chain was carried out in a study of T cell changes during pregnancy in multiple sclerosis. The CDR3 is 13 residues long. Germline CDR1 and CDR2: SGHAT and FQNNGV. Trimming cost V 3 bases and J 1 base, with 6 bases left between them. Profiling relied on immunoSEQ multiplex PCR, and the TCRdb table lists in-frame clones only, not all of them. Here the sample spans fewer than 85,000 clones, 90% to 95% being singletons. The chain recombines TRBV11-2 with TRBJ1-1; no reliable D call. Here the sequenced sample was peripheral blood, taken in the second trimester of pregnancy. This clonotype was obtained from a female donor with multiple sclerosis, enrolled in a pregnancy study. The DNA for the CDR3 is TGTGCCAGCAGCTTTGCAGGGAACACTGAAGCTTTCTTT. Translating it yields CASSFAGNTEAFF. Based on the CDR3 plus reference TRBV11-2 and TRBJ1-1, the full variable domain is EAGVAQSPRYKIIEKRQSVAFWCNPISGHATLYWYQQILGQGPKLLIQFQNNGVVDDSQLPKDRFSAERLKGVDSTLKIQPAKLEDSAVYLCASSFAGNTEAFFGQGTRLTVV.